This T cell receptor beta chain stems from a study of T cell repertoires in cytomegalovirus infection. Study-wide context: Both CMV infection and a matching HLA type were indicated by public TCR beta signatures. Overall study findings and caveats: Cumulative frequency of public TCR beta families picked out carriers of CMV plus the relevant HLA. HLA-C-restricted, CMV-specific TCR beta clonotypes were dominant ex vivo.

V gave up 1 base and J gave up 7 bases; unmatched junction bases: 14. The CDR3 is 19 amino acids. From germline, CDR1 is SGHAT and CDR2 FQNNGV. Comment on this clonotype: Antigen unknown.

One entry per CDR3 protein results from TCRdb running MiXCR on the reads. The table lists roughly 150,000 distinct CDR3 sequences, less than 25% of them singletons. The receptor was derived from a human donor in good health (CMV status not recorded). Some clones in this sample may be carry-over from other donors' samples. The rearrangement links TRBV11-2 to TRBJ2-5; 14 bases are shared with TRBD2. Specimen: PBMCs. This chain's CDR3 is CASSLGSGTSGGAGWTQYF. Here the CDR3 DNA reads TGTGCCAGCAGCTTAGGGTCGGGGACTAGCGGGGGAGCTGGATGGACCCAGTACTTC.